The rows below give T cell receptor beta chains drawn from one sample of a study of cytomegalovirus exposure and HLA in healthy donors. The table came from immunoSEQ multiplex PCR; TCRdb's copy has only in-frame clones and leaves some out. The sample consists of fewer than 200,000 clones, 82% of them appearing once. The specimen sequenced was PBMCs. Receptor source: a girl aged 10-17 years in good health and CMV-seropositive. Each CDR3 is given with its conserved first and last residue. The order of the fields is clone size, V gene, D gene, J gene, CDR3 DNA, CDR3 protein. The D gene is left open where the match is weak. The size entry is marked missing in some rows and otherwise reads once, few, many or a size class.

-	TRBV2	TRBD1	TRBJ1-3	TGTGCCAGCAGTGACCTGACAGGGACGGGAAACACCATATATTTT	CASSDLTGTGNTIYF
once	TRBV29-1	-	TRBJ1-1	TGCAGCGTTGGAGCGGGGTGGGGAATGAACACTGAAGCTTTCTTT	CSVGAGWGMNTEAFF
-	TRBV5-5	TRBD1	TRBJ2-7	TGTGCCAGCAGCTTGTCGTTGTCGGGACAGTTTACCTACGAGCAGTACTTC	CASSLSLSGQFTYEQYF
-	TRBV18	-	TRBJ1-4	TGTGCCAGCTCACCCACCTCCTCGGATGAAAAACTGTTTTTT	CASSPTSSDEKLFF
-	TRBV7-8	-	TRBJ1-1	TGTGCCAGCAGCTTAGTGGTCAGGGGAGGGTTAAGGGTAGCTTTCTTT	CASSLVVRGGLRVAFF
-	TRBV28	-	TRBJ1-1	TGTGCCAGCAGTTTGGCGGGGGGGAACACTGAAGCTTTCTTT	CASSLAGGNTEAFF
-	TRBV5-7	TRBD1	TRBJ1-4	TGTGCCAGCAGCTTCTGGACAGGGCAAAATGAAAAACTGTTTTTT	CASSFWTGQNEKLFF
-	TRBV5-3	-	TRBJ2-1	TGTGCCAGAAGCTGGGGTCAGGGGTACAATGAGCAGTTCTTC	CARSWGQGYNEQFF
-	TRBV18	-	TRBJ2-3	TGTGCCAGCTCACCGATACACTACCCCGGAGGCACAGATACGCAGTATTTT	CASSPIHYPGGTDTQYF
-	TRBV2	TRBD2	TRBJ2-7	TGTGCCAGCGTAGCGGGAAGGGGGGGAAACGAGCAGTACTTC	CASVAGRGGNEQYF
-	TRBV28	TRBD1	TRBJ1-4	TGTGCCAGCAGGAAGACGGGCCGGTACAGGGGGCATGAAAAACTGTTTTTT	CASRKTGRYRGHEKLFF
-	TRBV5-8	TRBD1	TRBJ2-7	TGTGCCAGCAGCTTGCCCGGGACAGGGATCGAGCAGTACTTC	CASSLPGTGIEQYF
few	TRBV28	-	TRBJ2-5	TGTGCCAGCAGAGTTTTTTCTGGGGGGGCAGAGACCCAGTACTTC	CASRVFSGGAETQYF
-	TRBV7-6	TRBD2	TRBJ2-1	TGTGCCAGCAACAACGGGAGGGCCCATGAGCAGTTCTTC	CASNNGRAHEQFF
-	TRBV18	TRBD1	TRBJ2-7	TGTGCCAGCTCACCACCAGTCAGGGGGTGGTACGAGCAGTACTTC	CASSPPVRGWYEQYF
-	TRBV19	TRBD1	TRBJ1-2	TGTGCCAGTACCCAGGGGGACCGATATGGCTACACCTTC	CASTQGDRYGYTF
-	TRBV5-1	-	TRBJ2-3	TGCGCCAGCAGCTTGGGGTACGGACTTACCACAGATACGCAGTATTTT	CASSLGYGLTTDTQYF
once	TRBV10-3	-	TRBJ2-2	TGTGCCATCAGGAGCATGGCCGGGGAGCTGTTTTTT	CAIRSMAGELFF
-	TRBV27	TRBD1	TRBJ1-2	TGTGCCAGCACTTCGCGGGACAGATACGATATGTCTGGCTACACCTTC	CASTSRDRYDMSGYTF
-	TRBV6-1	-	TRBJ2-3	TGTGCCAGCCGTAGGGGCCGCCTAGGGACAGATACGCAGTATTTT	CASRRGRLGTDTQYF
-	TRBV27	TRBD2	TRBJ2-7	TGTGCCAGCAGTTTAATGGGACTAGCGGGAGAAAACTACGAGCAGTACTTC	CASSLMGLAGENYEQYF
few	TRBV11-3	-	TRBJ2-1	TGTGCCAGCAGCTTTGACACTTACAATGAGCAGTTCTTC	CASSFDTYNEQFF
-	TRBV10-3	-	TRBJ1-1	TGTGCCATCAGTGAAAAACGGGGGTTTGGGTACACTGAAGCTTTCTTT	CAISEKRGFGYTEAFF
-	TRBV28	TRBD1	TRBJ1-5	TGTGCCAGCAGTACCTCGGACAGGGATAATCAGCCCCAGCATTTT	CASSTSDRDNQPQHF
-	TRBV7-9	-	TRBJ2-7	TGTGCCAGCAGCTTGGGGGACAACCCCTCCTACGAGCAGTACTTC	CASSLGDNPSYEQYF
-	TRBV28	TRBD2	TRBJ2-3	TGTGCCAGCAGTTTTAGCGGGGGAGGCACAGATACGCAGTATTTT	CASSFSGGGTDTQYF
-	TRBV15	-	TRBJ1-5	TGTGCCACCAGCAGAGAACAGACGGGGCAGCCCCAGCATTTT	CATSREQTGQPQHF